This T cell receptor beta chain is from a study of blood T cell repertoires in COVID-19 (dated by TCRdb to the early 2020s). Background on the whole study: Collaborator samples came from the United States, Italy and Spain and covered acute and convalescent phases of COVID-19. The repertoires were made available in a free public database intended to serve as a resource for research on the immune response to SARS-CoV-2. Subjects who had been exposed to COVID-19, were actively infected with it, or had recovered from it provided the deeply sampled blood TCRbeta repertoires that made up the dataset. The prospective study material was composed of cDNA or gDNA derived from T cells, B-cell-depleted T cells, or PBMCs. Nearly every sample came with metadata listing a de-identified subject ID, COVID-19 status, age in years and sex. Samples came from the ongoing ImmuneRACE study (first 160 participants) plus 1,254 subjects from 6 global collaborators. Where available, HLA class I and class II types were taken from metadata supplied by the sample provider and were not determined by assay-based typing. The investigation overall reported the following: How much clinical and demographic metadata was included differed by source and by participant, and the metadata was provided uncurated.

Whole blood was collected in K2EDTA tubes by collaborating institutions according to the institutions' own protocols. For TCRbeta analysis, collaborators shipped samples in one of three forms: frozen whole blood, isolated PBMCs, or DNA extracted from either of those sample types. This clone turned up a few times. The antigen this receptor binds is unknown. No base quality information exists; no much larger clone differs at one position. The immunoSEQ Assay, a bias-controlled multiplex PCR, was used to amplify TCRbeta CDR3 regions from genomic DNA. In the paper's pipeline: Within the assay, amplification of reference gene primers was used to estimate how many nucleated cells each sample contained. To quantify the absolute abundance of each unique TCRbeta CDR3 rearrangement, sequence reads were collapsed and filtered. For each sample, productive Simpson clonality was calculated as the square root of Simpson's diversity index across productive rearrangements. This is the immuneACCESS table as TCRdb keeps it, with only in-frame sequences that have V and J called. A part of the clones is gone; compared with another copy, unresolved V genes explain less than half, and the rest is unexplained. That table is the source of V, J and clone size, and D and trimming were worked out from the DNA. This sample holds roughly 170,000 clones; about three quarters were observed only once. Clones ranked in the top ten supply around 24% of the sample.

The germline V gene (reference sequence) supplies CDR1 LNHDA and CDR2 SQIVND. The CDR3 has 13 amino acids, counting the end cysteine and phenylalanine. CDR3 DNA only is kept here, 39 bases in frame from base 1. Trimming costs V 1 base and J 1 base, and their ends lie 4 bases apart. The specimen sequenced was peripheral blood. The source is a woman in her 70s with acute or convalescent COVID-19. Recombination joined TRBV19 with TRBJ1-1; the D gene lacks a confident call. The CDR3 protein sequence reads: CASSIGRNTEAFF. The DNA sequence follows: TGTGCCAGTAGTATAGGGAGGAACACTGAAGCTTTCTTT.